This entry describes one T cell receptor (beta chain). The target antigen is unknown. The CDR3 runs to 15 residues. Trimming removed 4 bases from V and 4 bases from J; junction bases left unmatched: 5. CDR1 is MNHNS, CDR2 SASEGT, per germline. This entry comes from a study of cytomegalovirus exposure and HLA in healthy donors. Study-wide results and caveats: Associated with HLA alleles at 0.05 false discovery rate in a later analysis were over 15,000 TCR beta sequences. A prior analysis recorded that most TCR beta V segments were productive about 87% or about 30% of the time. TCR beta sequences reportedly predicted the HLA-A and HLA-B alleles of most subjects accurately.

The PCR made use of 60 Vbeta and 13 Jbeta primers. The assay was immunoSEQ multiplex PCR, and TCRdb's table has in-frame clones only and misses some. The data contain 150,000 to 200,000 clones, 87% of them singletons. The source is a boy younger than 10 in good health and CMV-seronegative. What was sequenced was PBMCs. The chain links TRBV6-1 to TRBJ2-1; 9 bases line up with TRBD1. CDR3 in amino acids: CASSVRTGEYNEQFF. The CDR3 DNA sequence: TGTGCCAGCAGTGTCCGGACAGGGGAGTACAATGAGCAGTTCTTC.